This is a list of T cell receptor beta chains from one sample in a study of T cell responses to AZD1222 COVID-19 vaccine. Some clones are missing from TCRdb's copy, which holds only in-frame ones; the method was immunoSEQ multiplex PCR. Seen here are about 150,000 clones, about 91% observed once, and the top ten hold more than 2%. The sequencing here drew on peripheral blood, taken on day 0 of AZD1222 vaccination. The source is an adult in good health. The CDR3 runs from the conserved cysteine through the conserved F or W. A D gene is named only where the DNA matches it firmly. Size tells how often a clone was seen (once, few, many) or the class of an expanded clone, and some rows leave it out.

>-|TRBJ2-5|-|TRBV5-1
TGCGCCAGCCGTACTTTAGAGACCCAGTACTTC
CASRTLETQYF
>TRBD1|TRBJ1-2|-|TRBV5-5
TGTGCCACAGTACCGGCAAGGACAGGGCGAGCACGGGGCTACACCTTC
CATVPARTGRARGYTF
>-|TRBJ1-1|few|TRBV5-1
TGCGCCAGCAGCTTATCTAGAAACACTGAAGCTTTCTTT
CASSLSRNTEAFF
>TRBD2|TRBJ2-1|-|TRBV7-2
TGTGCCAGCAGCTGGAGACTAGCGGGAGCACCCAGGCTCAATGAGCAGTTCTTC
CASSWRLAGAPRLNEQFF
>-|TRBJ1-3|-|TRBV12-3/TRBV12-4
TGTGCCAGCAGTTCTGGAAACACCATATATTTT
CASSSGNTIYF
>-|TRBJ2-5|-|TRBV5-8
TGTGCCAGCAGCCCCTCCGTGTACCAAGAGACCCAGTACTTC
CASSPSVYQETQYF
>-|TRBJ1-2|-|TRBV5-6
TGTGCCAGCAGCTCGGACGGACCTATGAATGGCTACACCTTC
CASSSDGPMNGYTF
>TRBD1|TRBJ2-7|-|TRBV28
TGTGCCAGCAGTTCTTCCGGGACAGGCGTGGCCGAGCAGTACTTC
CASSSSGTGVAEQYF
>-|TRBJ1-1|-|TRBV20-1
TGCAGTGCTAGTGTCCCTTTGGACACTGAAGCTTTCTTT
CSASVPLDTEAFF
>TRBD1|TRBJ1-5|-|TRBV7-8
TGTGCCAGCAGCTTAGAGGCAGGGGGGCGTCTGCCCCAGCATTTT
CASSLEAGGRLPQHF
>TRBD1|TRBJ2-7|-|TRBV2
TGTGCCAGCAACAAATGGGACAGGGAGTACGAGCAGTACTTC
CASNKWDREYEQYF
>-|TRBJ2-2|-|TRBV9
TGTGCCAGCAGCGCGTCCGGGACAACCACCGGGGAGCTGTTTTTT
CASSASGTTTGELFF
>TRBD1|TRBJ1-1|-|TRBV19
TGTGCCAGTACCAGGACAGGACCGAACACTGAAGCTTTCTTT
CASTRTGPNTEAFF
>-|TRBJ1-1|-|TRBV5-4
TGTGCCAGCAGCTTGGCCGGAGGGAGCACTGAAGCTTTCTTT
CASSLAGGSTEAFF